What follows describes a single T cell receptor beta chain. The table came from immunoSEQ multiplex PCR; TCRdb's copy has only in-frame clones and leaves some out. The sample shows about 190,000 clones, roughly 82% of them seen only once. This CDR3 comprises 15 residues. The J segment lost 5 bases and the V segment lost 5 bases, leaving 10 bases of the junction unmatched. Germline assignment: CDR1 ENHRY and CDR2 SYGVKD. These data are taken from a study of blood T cell repertoires in COVID-19. Study information: T cells, B-cell-depleted T cells, or PBMCs provided the cDNA or gDNA that served as material.

Patients of the Seattle cohort, enrolled during active infection, were followed longitudinally. The sample was peripheral blood. This TCR was sampled from a woman aged 60-75 years with COVID-19, enrolled during active disease. This sequence joins TRBV10-3 and TRBJ1-1, with 8 nucleotides matching TRBD1. The CDR3 DNA follows: TGTGCCATCAGTTCTTCGACAGGGGTGGGGACTGAAGCTTTCTTT. It is translated as CAISSSTGVGTEAFF.